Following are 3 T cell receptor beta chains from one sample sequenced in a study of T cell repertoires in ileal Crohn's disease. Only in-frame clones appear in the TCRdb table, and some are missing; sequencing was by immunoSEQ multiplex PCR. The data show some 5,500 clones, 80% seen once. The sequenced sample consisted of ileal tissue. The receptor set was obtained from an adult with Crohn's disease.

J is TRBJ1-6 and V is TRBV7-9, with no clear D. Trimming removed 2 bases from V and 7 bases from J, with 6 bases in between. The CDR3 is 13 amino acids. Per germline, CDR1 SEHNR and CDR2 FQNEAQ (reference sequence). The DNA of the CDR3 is TGTGCCAGCAGCTTATCCAGAAATTCACCCCTCCACTTT. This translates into CASSLSRNSPLHF.

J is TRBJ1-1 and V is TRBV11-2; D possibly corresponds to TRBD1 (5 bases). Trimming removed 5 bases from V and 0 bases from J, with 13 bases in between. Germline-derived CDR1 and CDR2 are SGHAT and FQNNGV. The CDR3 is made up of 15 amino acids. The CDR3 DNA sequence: TGTGCCAGCAGCCGGGCGGGGGTAATGAACACTGAAGCTTTCTTT. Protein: CASSRAGVMNTEAFF.

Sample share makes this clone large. The CDR3 DNA reads as TGCGCCAGCGGGTACAACAGGGATAGCGAGCAGTACTTC. Translated: CASGYNRDSEQYF. The V and J genes are TRBV10-2 and TRBJ2-7; perhaps TRBD1 as D (6 bases). This CDR3 is 13 amino acids long. Trimming stripped 8 bases from V and 6 bases from J, with 17 bases between. CDR1 is WSHSY, CDR2 SAAADI, per germline.